The sequence of this T cell receptor (beta chain) was determined in a study of cytomegalovirus exposure and HLA in healthy donors. TCRdb's table, derived via immunoSEQ multiplex PCR, lists solely in-frame clones and lacks some. This sample carries under 200,000 clones, approximately 87% of them seen once, and the ten largest clones take 5% to 7%. Looked up from germline, CDR1 is SEHNR and CDR2 is FQNEAQ (reference sequence). This CDR3 is 14 amino acids long. The J segment lost 6 bases and the V segment lost 4 bases, leaving 3 bases of the junction unmatched. The material sequenced was PBMCs. The chain joins TRBV7-9 to TRBJ2-2; 9 bases are shared with TRBD1. The source is a young woman in good health and CMV-seronegative. CDR3 residues: CASSSRQGAGELFF. CDR3 in DNA: TGTGCCAGCAGCTCCCGACAGGGGGCCGGGGAGCTGTTTTTT.